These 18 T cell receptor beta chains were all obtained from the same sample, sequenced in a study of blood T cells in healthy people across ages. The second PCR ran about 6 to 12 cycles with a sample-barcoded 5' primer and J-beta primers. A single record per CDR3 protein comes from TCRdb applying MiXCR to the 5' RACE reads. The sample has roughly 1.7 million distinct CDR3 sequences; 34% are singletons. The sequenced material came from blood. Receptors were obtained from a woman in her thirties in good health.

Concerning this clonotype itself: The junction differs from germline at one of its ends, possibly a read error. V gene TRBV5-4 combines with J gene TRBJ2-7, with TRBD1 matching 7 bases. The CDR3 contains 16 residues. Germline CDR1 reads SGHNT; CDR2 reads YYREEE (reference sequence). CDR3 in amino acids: CASSLYGTASTYERYF. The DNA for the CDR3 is TGTGCCAGCAGCTTATATGGGACAGCGTCGACCTACGAGCGGTACTTC.

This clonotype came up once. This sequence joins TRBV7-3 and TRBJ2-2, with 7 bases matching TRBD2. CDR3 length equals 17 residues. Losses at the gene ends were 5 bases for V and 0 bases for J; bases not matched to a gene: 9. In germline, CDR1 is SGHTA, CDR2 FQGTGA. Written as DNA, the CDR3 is TGTGCCAGCAGCGAAACCGGGACTACCTCGAACACCGGGGAGCTGTTTTTT. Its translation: CASSETGTTSNTGELFF.

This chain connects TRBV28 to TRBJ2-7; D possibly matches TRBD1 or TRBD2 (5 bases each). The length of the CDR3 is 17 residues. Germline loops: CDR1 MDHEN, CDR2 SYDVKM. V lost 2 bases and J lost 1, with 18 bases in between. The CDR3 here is CASSLLPGSGGSYEQYF. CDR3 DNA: TGTGCCAGCAGTTTACTCCCCGGGTCTGGGGGATCCTACGAGCAGTACTTC.

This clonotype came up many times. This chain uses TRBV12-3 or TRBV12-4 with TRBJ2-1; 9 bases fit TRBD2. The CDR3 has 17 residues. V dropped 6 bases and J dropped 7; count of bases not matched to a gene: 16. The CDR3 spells CASSRPASGVGRNEQFF. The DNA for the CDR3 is TGTGCCAGCAGCCGCCCCGCTAGCGGGGTGGGGAGGAATGAGCAGTTCTTC.

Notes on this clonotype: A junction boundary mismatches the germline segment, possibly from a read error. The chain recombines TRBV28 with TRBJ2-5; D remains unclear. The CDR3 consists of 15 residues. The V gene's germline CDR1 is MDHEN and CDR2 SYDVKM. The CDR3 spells CASSFKQRYQETQYF. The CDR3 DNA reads TGCGCCAGCAGTTTTAAGCAGAGATACCAAGAGACCCAGTACTTC.

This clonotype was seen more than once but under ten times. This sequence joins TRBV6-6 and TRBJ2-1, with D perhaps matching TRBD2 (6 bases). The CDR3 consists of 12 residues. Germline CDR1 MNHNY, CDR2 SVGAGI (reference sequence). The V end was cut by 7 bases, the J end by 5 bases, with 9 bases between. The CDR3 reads CASKVADNEQFF. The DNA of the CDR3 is TGTGCCAGCAAAGTAGCGGACAATGAGCAGTTCTTC.

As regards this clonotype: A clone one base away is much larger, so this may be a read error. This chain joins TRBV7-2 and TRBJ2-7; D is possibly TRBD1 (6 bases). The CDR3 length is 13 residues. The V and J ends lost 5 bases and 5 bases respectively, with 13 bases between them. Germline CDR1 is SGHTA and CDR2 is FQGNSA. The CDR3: CASSPRQAHEQYF. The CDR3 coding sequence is TGTGCCAGCAGCCCCCGACAGGCCCACGAGCAGTACTTC.

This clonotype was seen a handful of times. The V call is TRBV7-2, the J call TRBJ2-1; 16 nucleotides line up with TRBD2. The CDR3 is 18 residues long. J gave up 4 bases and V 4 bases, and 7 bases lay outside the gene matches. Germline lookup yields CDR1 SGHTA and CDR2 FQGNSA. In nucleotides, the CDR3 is TGTGCCAGCAGCTCGCCGGGACTAGCGGGAGGGCGTTACAATGAGCAGTTCTTC. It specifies CASSSPGLAGGRYNEQFF.

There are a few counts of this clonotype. The CDR3 reads CASSQDLTKGYEQYF. The DNA for the CDR3 is TGCGCCAGCAGCCAAGATTTGACTAAGGGCTACGAGCAGTACTTC. The V call is TRBV4-1, the J call TRBJ2-7; the D gene is possibly TRBD2 (5 bases). The CDR3 has 15 amino acids. Trimming took 0 bases from V and 3 from J, leaving 12 bases between them. CDR1 is MGHRA, CDR2 YSYEKL, per germline.

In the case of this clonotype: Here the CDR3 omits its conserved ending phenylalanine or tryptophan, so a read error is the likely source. The CDR3 here is CSVVLAGPDTQYL. The CDR3 bases are TGCAGCGTTGTACTGGCGGGACCAGATACGCAGTATTTG. The genes are TRBV29-1 and TRBJ2-3; a weak D match, TRBD2 (6 bases). Between the trimmed V and J ends, which lost 4 bases and 4 bases, there was a span of 12 bases. This CDR3 is 13 amino acids long. Germline CDR1 SQVTM, CDR2 ANQGSEA.

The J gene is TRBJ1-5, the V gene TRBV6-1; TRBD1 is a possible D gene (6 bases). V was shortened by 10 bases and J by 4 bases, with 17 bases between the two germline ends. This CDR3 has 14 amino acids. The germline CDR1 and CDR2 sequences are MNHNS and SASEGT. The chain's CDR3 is CATGGGQGNQPQHF. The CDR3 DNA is TGTGCCACCGGCGGAGGGCAGGGGAATCAGCCCCAGCATTTT.

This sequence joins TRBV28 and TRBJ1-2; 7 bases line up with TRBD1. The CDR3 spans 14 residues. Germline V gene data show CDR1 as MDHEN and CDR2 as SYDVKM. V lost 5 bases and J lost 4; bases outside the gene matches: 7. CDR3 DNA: TGTGCCAGCAGTCCCTCGGACAGGATCTATGGCTACACCTTC. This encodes CASSPSDRIYGYTF.

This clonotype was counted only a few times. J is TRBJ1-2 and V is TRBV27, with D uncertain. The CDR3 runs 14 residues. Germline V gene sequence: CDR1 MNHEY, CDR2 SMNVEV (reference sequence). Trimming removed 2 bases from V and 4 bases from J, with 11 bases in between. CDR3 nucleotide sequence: TGTGCCAGCAGTTTAGGACCGAACGCCTATGGCTACACCTTC. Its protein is CASSLGPNAYGYTF.

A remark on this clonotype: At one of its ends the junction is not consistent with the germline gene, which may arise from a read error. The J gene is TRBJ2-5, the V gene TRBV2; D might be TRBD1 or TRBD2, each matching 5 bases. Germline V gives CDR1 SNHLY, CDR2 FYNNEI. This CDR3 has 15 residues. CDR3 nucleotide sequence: TGTGCCAGCAGTGATGAGAGGGGCAGGCAAGAGACCCAGGACTTC. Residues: CASSDERGRQETQDF. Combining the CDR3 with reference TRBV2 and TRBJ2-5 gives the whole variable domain EPEVTQTPSHQVTQMGQEVILRCVPISNHLYFYWYRQILGQKVEFLVSFYNNEISEKSEIFDDQFSVERPDGSNFTLKIRSTKLEDSAMYFCASSDERGRQETQDFGPGTRLLVL.

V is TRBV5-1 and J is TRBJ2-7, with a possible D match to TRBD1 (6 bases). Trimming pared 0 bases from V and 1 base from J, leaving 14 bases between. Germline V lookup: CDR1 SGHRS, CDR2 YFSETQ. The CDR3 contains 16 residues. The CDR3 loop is CASSLGEGTGSYEQYF. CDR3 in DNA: TGCGCCAGCAGCTTGGGGGAAGGAACAGGGTCCTACGAGCAGTACTTC.

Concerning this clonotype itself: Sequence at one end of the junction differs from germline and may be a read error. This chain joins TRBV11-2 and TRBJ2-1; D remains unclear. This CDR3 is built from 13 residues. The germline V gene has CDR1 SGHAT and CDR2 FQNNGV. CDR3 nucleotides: TGCGCCAGCAGCTTCCCCAAGTACAATGAGCAGTTCTTC. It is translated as CASSFPKYNEQFF.

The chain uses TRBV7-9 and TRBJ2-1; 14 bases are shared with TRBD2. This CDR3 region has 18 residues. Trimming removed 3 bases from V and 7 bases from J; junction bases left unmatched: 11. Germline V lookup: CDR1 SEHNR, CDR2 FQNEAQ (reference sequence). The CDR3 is CASSLGLAGAPYLNEQFF. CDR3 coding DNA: TGTGCCAGCAGCTTGGGACTAGCGGGAGCCCCCTATCTAAATGAGCAGTTCTTC. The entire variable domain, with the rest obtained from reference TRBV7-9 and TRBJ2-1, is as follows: DTGVSQNPRHKITKRGQNVTFRCDPISEHNRLYWYRQTLGQGPEFLTYFQNEAQLEKSRLLSDRFSAERPKGSFSTLEIQRTEQGDSAMYLCASSLGLAGAPYLNEQFFGPGTRLTVL.

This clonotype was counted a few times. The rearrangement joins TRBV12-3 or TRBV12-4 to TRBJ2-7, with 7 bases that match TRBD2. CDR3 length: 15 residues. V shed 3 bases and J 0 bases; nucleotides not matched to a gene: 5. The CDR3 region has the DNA TGTGCCAGCAGTTTTCTAGCGGCCCGCTCCTACGAGCAGTACTTC. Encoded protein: CASSFLAARSYEQYF.